The 12 T cell receptor beta chains given below trace back to one sample, sequenced in a study of T cell responses to AZD1222 COVID-19 vaccine. Generated by immunoSEQ multiplex PCR, the TCRdb table keeps only in-frame clones and is missing some. The sample yields tens of thousands of clones, around 88% seen once. The material sequenced was peripheral blood, taken 28 days after the second AZD1222 dose. All receptors derive from an adult who received the AZD1222 COVID-19 vaccine.

A note on this clone: The sample has other DNA sequences that encode this CDR3 too. The chain carries TRBV5-4 and TRBJ2-1, with TRBD1 matching over 10 bases. Germline loops: CDR1 SGHNT, CDR2 YYREEE (reference sequence). Trimming at V came to 4 bases and at J to 1 base, leaving 2 bases not matched to a gene. The CDR3 runs to 15 residues. The DNA of the CDR3 is TGTGCCAGCAGCCCGGGACAGGGGTCCTACAATGAGCAGTTCTTC. Protein: CASSPGQGSYNEQFF.

The chain links TRBV30 to TRBJ2-7; 8 bases fit TRBD1. The junction had 5 bases not matched to a gene; V was cut back by 0 bases and J by 7 bases. Germline values: CDR1 GTSNPN, CDR2 SVGIG (reference sequence). The CDR3 is 13 amino acids. The CDR3, as DNA: TGTGCCTGGAGTGTGACAGGGGTAGGAGAGCAGTACTTC. Protein product: CAWSVTGVGEQYF.

This chain connects TRBV6-4 to TRBJ2-7; 12 nucleotides match TRBD1. The germline V gene encodes CDR1 MRHNA and CDR2 SNTAGT. Unmatched junction bases numbered 5, after V lost 8 bases and J lost 0 bases. This CDR3 spans 15 amino acids. The CDR3: CASARDRGPSYEQYF. The DNA of the CDR3 is TGTGCCAGCGCCCGGGACAGGGGGCCCTCCTACGAGCAGTACTTC.

The rearrangement joins TRBV6-5 to TRBJ1-1; tentatively, D is TRBD1 (5 bases). The germline gives CDR1 MNHEY, CDR2 SVGAGI. V lost 8 bases and J 4 bases, leaving 17 bases between the germline ends. The CDR3 loop spans 14 amino acids. The CDR3 region has the DNA TGTGCCAGCGTGGATCTTAGGGGACGCACTGAAGCTTTCTTT. Encoded protein: CASVDLRGRTEAFF.

The genes are TRBV19 and TRBJ2-3, with D maybe TRBD1 (6 bases). The CDR3 is 15 amino acids. Trimming pared 2 bases from V and 2 bases from J, leaving 11 bases between. From germline, CDR1 is LNHDA and CDR2 SQIVND (reference sequence). The chain's CDR3 is CASSIYRVPTDTQYF. In nucleotides, the CDR3 is TGTGCCAGTAGTATATACAGGGTCCCCACAGATACGCAGTATTTT. The variable domain in full, with the rest retrieved from reference TRBV19 and TRBJ2-3, is DGGITQSPKYLFRKEGQNVTLSCEQNLNHDAMYWYRQDPGQGLRLIYYSQIVNDFQKGDIAEGYSVSREKKESFPLTVTSAQKNPTAFYLCASSIYRVPTDTQYFGPGTRLTVL.

Only one count was recorded for this clone. The chain uses TRBV7-2 and TRBJ2-2; a possible D gene is TRBD2 (5 bases). This CDR3 comprises 14 residues. Germline loops: CDR1 SGHTA, CDR2 FQGNSA. Trimming removed 4 bases at V and 4 bases at J, with 10 bases between. The CDR3 bases are TGTGCCAGCAGCTCCGGCCGGGGCACCGGGGAGCTGTTTTTT. It translates to CASSSGRGTGELFF.

A single count supports this clone. The genes are TRBV3-1 (or the pseudogene TRBV3-2) and TRBJ1-2; TRBD1 agrees at 7 bases. Trimming at V came to 4 bases and at J to 3 bases, leaving 5 bases not matched to a gene. Germline CDR1 and CDR2: LGHDT and YNNKEL (reference sequence). The CDR3 runs 14 residues. DNA for the CDR3: TGTGCCAGCAGCCTCGAGGGACAGTACTATGGCTACACCTTC. The encoded protein is CASSLEGQYYGYTF.

The rearrangement links TRBV5-4 to TRBJ2-7; no firm D call. Looked up from germline, CDR1 is SGHNT and CDR2 is YYREEE (reference sequence). V lost 5 bases and J 5 bases, leaving 14 bases between the germline ends. The CDR3 is 13 amino acids. The CDR3 region has the DNA TGTGCCAGCAGAACCGGCGCGACCCACGAGCAGTACTTC. Translated, it gives CASRTGATHEQYF.

The chain is built from TRBV7-9 and TRBJ1-5, with D unclear. This CDR3 spans 13 amino acids. V shed 2 bases and J shed 5 bases, with 7 bases lying between them. The germline CDR1 and CDR2 sequences are SEHNR and FQNEAQ (reference sequence). In DNA, the CDR3 is TGTGCCAGCAGCTTATCGGGCGATCAGCCCCAGCATTTT. As protein: CASSLSGDQPQHF. The variable domain in full, completed from reference TRBV7-9 and TRBJ1-5, reads DTGVSQNPRHKITKRGQNVTFRCDPISEHNRLYWYRQTLGQGPEFLTYFQNEAQLEKSRLLSDRFSAERPKGSFSTLEIQRTEQGDSAMYLCASSLSGDQPQHFGDGTRLSIL.

This rearrangement joins TRBV7-9 to TRBJ2-5; D unclear. Germline-derived CDR1 and CDR2 are SEHNR and FQNEAQ (reference sequence). The ends were cut back, 4 bases at V and 2 bases at J, with 2 bases in the middle. CDR3 length: 11 residues. CDR3 sequence: CASSSQETQYF. As DNA, the CDR3 is TGTGCCAGCAGCTCTCAAGAGACCCAGTACTTC.

This rearrangement joins TRBV19 to TRBJ2-7; tentative D call: TRBD1 (6 bases). The germline V and J ends were trimmed by 4 bases and 5 bases, with 12 bases remaining between them. Germline V lookup: CDR1 LNHDA, CDR2 SQIVND (reference sequence). This CDR3 region has 13 residues. The CDR3 bases are TGTGCCAGTAGTAACAGGGCACGGGACGAGCAGTACTTC. The encoded protein is CASSNRARDEQYF.

This clone was counted a few times. The V and J genes are TRBV5-6 and TRBJ1-5; 7 bases line up with TRBD1. V was pared by 4 bases and J by 7 bases, with 14 bases of the junction left unmatched. Per the germline V gene, CDR1 is SGHDT and CDR2 is YYEEEE. The length of the CDR3 is 16 residues. CDR3 DNA: TGTGCCAGCAGCCAGAGAAAACAGGGGAATTGGCAGCCCCAGCATTTT. Amino acids: CASSQRKQGNWQPQHF.